The 20 T cell receptor beta chains presented below share a single source sample, sequenced in a study of control samples from healthy donors and cancer patients (dated by TCRdb to 2020 to 2021). The method behind the library was the immunoSEQ multiplex PCR assay. What TCRdb holds here is the immuneACCESS table cut down to in-frame rearrangements. Part of the clones is not present; checked against another copy, under half of the missing clones reflect an unresolved V gene, and the others are unexplained. The table for this sample lists tens of thousands of clones; about 85% of them were counted only once. The ten largest clones take up about 1.3% of the sample. The sequenced sample consisted of blood. The receptors originated from a woman in her fifties or sixties in good health.

The genes are TRBV7-2 and TRBJ2-1; possible D gene TRBD2, 6 bases. The CDR3 loop spans 13 amino acids. V was clipped by 3 bases and J by 4 bases, with 7 bases between them. Germline V gives CDR1 SGHTA, CDR2 FQGNSA. CDR3 bases: TGTGCCAGCAGCTTTGGAGGGTACAATGAGCAGTTCTTC. This gives the protein CASSFGGYNEQFF.

V and J are TRBV7-8 and TRBJ2-2, with TRBD1 matching 8 bases. Germline V gene sequence: CDR1 SGHVS, CDR2 FQNEAQ. The trim removed 1 base at V and 5 bases at J, leaving 3 bases unmatched. The CDR3 sequence is 15 residues long. CDR3 amino acids: CASSLGQGRTGELFF. The DNA for the CDR3 is TGTGCCAGCAGCTTAGGACAGGGGAGAACCGGGGAGCTGTTTTTT.

The gene calls are TRBV4-3 and TRBJ2-1, with 13 bases fitting TRBD2. The CDR3 loop spans 21 amino acids. V dropped 5 bases and J dropped 2; count of bases not matched to a gene: 18. The germline CDR1 and CDR2 sequences are LGHNA and YSLEER. This CDR3 reads CASSYELPRGLAGEPYNEQFF. Written as DNA, the CDR3 is TGCGCCAGCAGCTACGAATTACCCCGAGGACTAGCGGGAGAACCCTACAATGAGCAGTTCTTC.

The V and J genes are TRBV7-2 and TRBJ2-3; 13 nucleotides match TRBD2. The germline gives CDR1 SGHTA, CDR2 FQGNSA. The CDR3 runs 17 residues. V lost 5 bases and J lost 2; bases outside the gene matches: 7. The CDR3 DNA reads as TGTGCCAGCAGCCCGAGGACTAGCGGGAGATACACAGATACGCAGTATTTT. The encoded protein is CASSPRTSGRYTDTQYF.

This sequence joins TRBV11-1 and TRBJ2-3, with TRBD2 as a possible D gene (6 bases). CDR1 SGHAT and CDR2 FQDESV come from the germline V gene (reference sequence). V lost 11 bases to trimming and J lost 6 bases, with 12 bases between them. CDR3 length: 11 residues. CDR3 amino acids: CASSGRDTQYF. DNA of the CDR3: TGTGCCTCCTCGGGGAGGGATACGCAGTATTTT.

V usage is TRBV12-3 or TRBV12-4 and J usage is TRBJ1-2; a possible D gene is TRBD1 (6 bases). CDR3 length: 13 amino acids. The V and J ends lost 5 bases and 7 bases respectively, with 14 bases between them. The CDR3 DNA follows: TGTGCCAGCAGTACCTCCGACAGGCGTGGCTACACCTTC. Translating it yields CASSTSDRRGYTF.

The V and J genes are TRBV6-5 and TRBJ1-4, with D maybe TRBD1 (5 bases). V shed 10 bases and J shed 5 bases, with 17 bases lying between them. The CDR3 has 14 residues. CDR1 and CDR2 (germline): MNHEY, SVGAGI. The CDR3 is CATWGWGGNEKLFF. CDR3 nucleotides: TGTGCCACCTGGGGGTGGGGGGGAAATGAAAAACTGTTTTTT.

This clone has just a few counts. The chain is built from TRBV6-1 and TRBJ2-1; possibly TRBD1 for D (5 bases). This CDR3 has 12 residues. Germline CDR1 and CDR2: MNHNS and SASEGT. Trimming removed 3 bases from V and 8 bases from J, with 8 bases in between. As DNA, the CDR3 is TGTGCCAGCAGTGACGACAGTCATGAGCAGTTCTTC. Translation gives CASSDDSHEQFF.

The chain uses TRBV28 and TRBJ2-7; D is unclear. Trimming stripped 2 bases from V and 1 base from J, with 9 bases between. Germline V gene data show CDR1 as MDHEN and CDR2 as SYDVKM. This CDR3 contains 14 residues. The CDR3 DNA reads TGTGCCAGCAGTTTAGCAGTTACATCCTACGAGCAGTACTTC. Its translation is CASSLAVTSYEQYF.

This chain connects TRBV4-3 to TRBJ1-2; D may be TRBD1 (6 bases). The CDR3 covers 14 residues. From germline, CDR1 is LGHNA and CDR2 YSLEER. Between the trimmed V and J ends, which lost 0 bases and 8 bases, there was a span of 13 bases. CDR3 sequence (DNA): TGCGCCAGCAGCCAAGAAGGGGGAGGGCGCGGCTACACCTTC. Encoded protein: CASSQEGGGRGYTF.

This clone occurred once. The chain employs TRBV19 and TRBJ1-2, with 7 bases fitting TRBD1. This CDR3 has 15 amino acids. CDR1 LNHDA and CDR2 SQIVND come from the germline V gene (reference sequence). V shed 0 bases, J shed 3 bases, and the junction held 4 bases outside the gene matches. The CDR3 DNA follows: TGTGCCAGTAGTATAGATCGACAGGGATACTATGGCTACACCTTC. Translated, it gives CASSIDRQGYYGYTF.

In its sample, this clone was seen a few times. In the same sample, other DNA sequences code for this CDR3. The chain joins TRBV7-2 to TRBJ1-1; TRBD1 matches 10 bases. The CDR3 spans 15 residues. V dropped 5 bases and J dropped 7; count of bases not matched to a gene: 10. Germline V gives CDR1 SGHTA, CDR2 FQGNSA. The CDR3 DNA follows: TGTGCCAGCAGCGCGACAGGGGGCGGAGGGGGTGAAGCTTTCTTT. Protein: CASSATGGGGGEAFF.

J is TRBJ2-3 and V is TRBV7-2, with D unclear. V shed 5 bases and J shed 2 bases, with 17 bases lying between them. The CDR3 totals 16 residues. Germline values: CDR1 SGHTA, CDR2 FQGNSA. The DNA for the CDR3 is TGTGCCAGCAGCCCCTATCCGCCATATTTCACAGATACGCAGTATTTT. This codes for CASSPYPPYFTDTQYF.

The J gene is TRBJ1-2, the V gene TRBV19; D is uncertain. V was clipped by 5 bases and J by 3 bases, with 13 bases between them. This CDR3 contains 14 residues. Germline CDR1 and CDR2: LNHDA and SQIVND (reference sequence). CDR3 loop: CASSPRGAHYGYTF. In nucleotides, the CDR3 is TGTGCCAGTAGTCCCCGGGGAGCTCACTATGGCTACACCTTC.

The genes are TRBV6-5 and TRBJ2-7; D might be TRBD2 (5 bases). Trimming pared 2 bases from V and 0 bases from J, leaving 11 bases between. This CDR3 contains 15 residues. Germline CDR1 MNHEY, CDR2 SVGAGI. The CDR3 sequence: CASSYGRRSSYEQYF. CDR3 in DNA: TGTGCCAGCAGTTACGGACGGAGGAGCTCCTACGAGCAGTACTTC.

V usage is TRBV13 and J usage is TRBJ1-3, with TRBD1 matching 11 bases. Unmatched junction bases numbered 4, after V lost 5 bases and J lost 4 bases. Germline-derived CDR1 and CDR2 are PRHDT and FYEKMQ (reference sequence). The CDR3 extends over 15 amino acids. The CDR3 coding sequence is TGTGCCAGCAGCACCTGGGACAGGGGGGGAAACACCATATATTTT. This codes for CASSTWDRGGNTIYF.

CDR3 amino acids: CASSYAGGRSGRPEAFF. CDR3 nucleotides: TGTGCCAGCAGTTATGCGGGGGGCAGGAGCGGGAGACCTGAAGCTTTCTTT. The gene calls are TRBV6-2 or TRBV6-3 and TRBJ1-1; D might be TRBD1 (6 bases). The CDR3 loop spans 17 amino acids. Germline assignment: CDR1 MNHEY and CDR2 SVGEGT. Trimming shortened V by 3 bases and J by 6 bases, and 23 bases separated the two germline ends.

This clone was recorded once. This rearrangement joins TRBV4-2 to TRBJ2-7; perhaps TRBD1 as D (6 bases). The germline CDR1 and CDR2 sequences are LGHNA and YNFKEQ. The CDR3 is 12 residues long. Trimming cost V 3 bases and J 6 bases, with 9 bases left between them. The CDR3 region is CASSQGAGEQYF. CDR3 DNA sequence: TGTGCCAGCAGCCAGGGGGCCGGCGAGCAGTACTTC.

The chain's CDR3 is CASSINRGKGNQPQHF. CDR3 coding DNA: TGTGCCAGTAGTATCAACAGGGGTAAGGGCAATCAGCCCCAGCATTTT. The chain couples TRBV19 to TRBJ1-5, with 7 nucleotides matching TRBD1. Germline V gene lookup returns CDR1 LNHDA and CDR2 SQIVND (reference sequence). J was trimmed by 2 bases and V by 3 bases; bases with no gene match: 7. The length of the CDR3 is 16 residues.

In regard to this clone: One junction end disagrees with the germline gene, perhaps due to a read error. The chain is built from TRBV29-1 and TRBJ2-5, with 11 bases fitting TRBD2. CDR3 length: 14 amino acids. Germline lookup yields CDR1 SQVTM and CDR2 ANQGSEA. The CDR3 protein is CSVEARLAGITQYF. The CDR3 coding sequence is TGCAGCGTCGAAGCCCGACTAGCGGGAATCACCCAGTACTTC.